The rows below give T cell receptor beta chains drawn from one sample of a study of yellow fever vaccine responses in identical twins. TCRdb reprocessed the RT-PCR reads via MiXCR and lists one record per CDR3 protein. The table records some 15,000 distinct CDR3 sequences, about four fifths of them present only once. The sample here was T cells from blood (PBMCs), unsorted or a sorted subset (not recorded which), taken before or after yellow fever vaccination (not recorded which). Receptors originate from a young woman who received the yellow fever vaccine. The CDR3 runs from the conserved cysteine through the conserved F or W. D genes are given only for firm matches. Clone size appears in some rows only: once, few, many, or a class for an expanded clone.

clone_size j_call d_call v_call cdr3_length cdr3_aa cdr3_nt
. TRBJ2-7 TRBD1 TRBV13 16 CASSELRTGGTYEQYF TGTGCCAGCAGCGAGCTGAGGACAGGGGGAACCTACGAGCAGTACTTC
. TRBJ2-4 TRBD1 TRBV13 17 CASTLGSTQGALNIQYF TGTGCCAGCACCCTAGGTAGCACACAGGGGGCTTTAAACATTCAGTACTTC
. TRBJ1-2 . TRBV11-1 13 CASSSQEFYGYTF TGTGCCAGCAGCTCCCAGGAGTTCTATGGCTACACCTTC
. TRBJ2-5 . TRBV20-1 14 CSARDTVTQETQYF TGCAGTGCTAGAGATACAGTCACCCAGGAGACCCAGTACTTC
. TRBJ2-7 TRBD2 TRBV13 14 CASTTSGGYYEQYF TGTGCCAGCACGACTAGCGGGGGATACTACGAGCAGTACTTC
once TRBJ2-7 . TRBV12-3/TRBV12-4 13 CASRSQGLVEQYF TGTGCCAGCAGGTCACAGGGTTTAGTCGAGCAGTACTTC
few TRBJ2-7 TRBD1 TRBV28 14 CASSPDRGLYEQYF TGTGCCAGCAGTCCGGACAGGGGTTTGTACGAGCAGTACTTC
. TRBJ1-1 TRBD1 TRBV10-3 13 CAIRDRAQTEAFF TGTGCCATCAGGGACAGGGCTCAAACTGAAGCTTTCTTT
. TRBJ2-7 TRBD1 TRBV4-2 14 CASSPGQDSYEQYF TGTGCCAGCAGCCCCGGACAGGATTCCTACGAGCAGTACTTC
medium-sized TRBJ2-7 TRBD2 TRBV18 14 CASSTSGPSYEQYF TGTGCCAGCTCAACTAGCGGTCCTTCCTACGAGCAGTACTTC